This is a list of T cell receptor beta chains from one sample in a study of response to subunit inactivated influenza vaccine. TCRdb independently ran MiXCR on the RT-PCR reads; one entry per CDR3 protein. The sample has approximately 520,000 distinct CDR3 sequences, 25% seen once. The sample in question was CD4+ T cells sorted from PBMCs, obtained about 5 days after vaccination. Every receptor here comes from a man aged 45 to 65 who received an inactivated influenza vaccine. Both conserved end residues are part of each CDR3. The D gene is left open where the match is weak. Part of the rows lack a size; the others show once, few, many or a class for expanded clones.

V gene	J gene	clone size	D gene	CDR3 DNA	CDR3 protein
TRBV12-3/TRBV12-4	TRBJ2-1	-	-	TGTGCCAGCAGTTTAGGGGGCGGGTCAGAGCAGTTCTTC	CASSLGGGSEQFF
TRBV12-3/TRBV12-4	TRBJ2-1	-	-	TGTGCCAGCAGTCCCCGGGTTAGCGGCTACAATGAGCAGTTCTTC	CASSPRVSGYNEQFF
TRBV7-6	TRBJ2-7	few	-	TGTGCCAGCAGCTCCCTAGGGAAAGGGCTCGAGCAGTACTTC	CASSSLGKGLEQYF
TRBV4-3	TRBJ2-1	-	TRBD2	TGCGCCAGCAGCGCACACCCTAGCGGGAGATCCTACAATGAGCAGTTCTTC	CASSAHPSGRSYNEQFF
TRBV9	TRBJ2-5	once	TRBD1	TGTGCCAGCAGCGTAGGACCCCGGACAGGGGGCGGTGAGACCCAGTACTTC	CASSVGPRTGGGETQYF
TRBV6-6	TRBJ2-7	-	-	TGTGCCAGCAGTTACTCGAGGCCCTACGAGCAGTACTTC	CASSYSRPYEQYF
TRBV15	TRBJ2-1	-	TRBD1	TGTGCCACCAGCAGAGTGGGACAGGGTTCCTACAATGAGCAGTTCTTC	CATSRVGQGSYNEQFF
TRBV20-1	TRBJ2-1	-	-	TGCAGTGCGCGGAGGGTTTACAATGAGCAGTTCTTC	CSARRVYNEQFF
TRBV20-1	TRBJ2-3	-	TRBD2	TGCAGTGCTCTAACCCCCCGGGGGGGCCGGATCACAGATACGCAGTATTTT	CSALTPRGGRITDTQYF
TRBV28	TRBJ2-1	-	TRBD2	TGTGCCAGCAGCGGTGGTAGCGGGATCGTCTCCTACAATGAGCAGTTCTTC	CASSGGSGIVSYNEQFF
TRBV20-1	TRBJ2-7	few	-	TGCAGTGCTAGAGATAAGTACTACGAGCAGTACTTC	CSARDKYYEQYF
TRBV5-5	TRBJ2-4	-	-	TGTGCCAGCAGCTTGTACTCAGGGACCAAAAACATTCAGTACTTC	CASSLYSGTKNIQYF
TRBV19	TRBJ2-2	-	-	TGTGCCAGTAGTCCCATCGCGCAAGCCGGGGAGCTGTTTTTT	CASSPIAQAGELFF
TRBV6-6	TRBJ1-1	few	-	TGTGCCAGCAGTTACCAGGGCCTGGAAGCTTTCTTT	CASSYQGLEAFF
TRBV12-3/TRBV12-4	TRBJ2-2	few	TRBD1	TGTGCCAGCAGAGGGGGCGCGAACACCGGGGAGCTGTTTTTT	CASRGGANTGELFF
TRBV6-2/TRBV6-3	TRBJ1-6	-	-	TGTGCCAGCAGTTACTCGACACAGGCCGGAGGCTCCTATAATTCACCCCTCCACTTT	CASSYSTQAGGSYNSPLHF
TRBV12-3/TRBV12-4	TRBJ1-6	many	-	TGTGCCAGCAGTTTAGGGACCAACAGTTCACCCCTCCACTTT	CASSLGTNSSPLHF